Listed here are 22 T cell receptor beta chains from one sample, sequenced in a study of blood T cell repertoires in COVID-19. TCRdb's table, derived via immunoSEQ multiplex PCR, lists solely in-frame clones and lacks some. The table has about 190,000 clones, around four fifths seen once. Sequenced input: peripheral blood. The receptors here all came from a young man with active or convalescent COVID-19.

The chain joins TRBV21-1 to TRBJ2-1; TRBD1 is taken as the D call from the table, unchecked against the DNA. TRBV21-1 is a known pseudogene. This CDR3 is 19 amino acids long. Written as DNA, the CDR3 is TGTGCCAGCAGCAAAAGCTCGGACCTGAGCCGGGACACCCACGTTGAGCAGTTCTTC. Protein sequence: CASSKSSDLSRDTHVEQFF.

The chain is built from TRBV28 and TRBJ2-1, with D unresolved. V was shortened by 6 bases and J by 5 bases, with 14 bases between the two germline ends. Germline V CDR1 and CDR2: MDHEN, SYDVKM. The CDR3 loop spans 14 amino acids. CDR3 coding DNA: TGTGCCAGCAGCTTTCACGGGTCGGACAATGAGCAGTTCTTC. Protein sequence: CASSFHGSDNEQFF.

This chain joins TRBV4-1 and TRBJ2-3; a weak D match, TRBD2 (6 bases). The CDR3 is made up of 17 amino acids. Germline lookup yields CDR1 MGHRA and CDR2 YSYEKL. Trimming shortened V by 0 bases and J by 6 bases, and 19 bases separated the two germline ends. CDR3 sequence: CASSQDNTSRVPDTQYF. The CDR3 DNA follows: TGCGCCAGCAGCCAAGATAACACTAGCCGGGTTCCCGATACGCAGTATTTT.

The DNA for the CDR3 is TGTGCCAGCAGTATGGAGGCGCCTGGAGACATTCAGTACTTC. It codes for CASSMEAPGDIQYF. The chain uses TRBV7-8 and TRBJ2-4, with D tentatively TRBD2 (5 bases). This CDR3 is built from 14 residues. V dropped 6 bases and J dropped 8 bases, with 17 bases sitting between them. The germline V gene encodes CDR1 SGHVS and CDR2 FQNEAQ.

This clone was counted a single time. The V and J genes are TRBV7-2 and TRBJ1-5; D is perhaps TRBD1 (5 bases). Germline CDR1 reads SGHTA; CDR2 reads FQGNSA. The CDR3 runs 14 residues. The V gene lost 1 base and the J gene lost 6 bases, with 10 bases spanning the gap. The CDR3 DNA reads as TGTGCCAGCAGCTTAGACCGGGGGGGTCAGCCCCAGCATTTT. Its translation is CASSLDRGGQPQHF.

J is TRBJ1-6 and V is TRBV6-1; D not certain. Looked up from germline, CDR1 is MNHNS and CDR2 is SASEGT. The CDR3 has 13 amino acids. The V end was cut by 7 bases, the J end by 5 bases, with 9 bases between. Here the CDR3 reads CASNRGNNSPLHF. The CDR3 DNA reads TGTGCCAGCAACCGGGGAAATAATTCACCCCTCCACTTT.

The rearrangement links TRBV6-5 to TRBJ1-5; weak D call: TRBD1 (5 bases). The CDR3 loop spans 15 amino acids. Germline values: CDR1 MNHEY, CDR2 SVGAGI. Trimming pared 6 bases from V and 1 base from J, leaving 13 bases between. The CDR3 spells CASSHDKGSNQPQHF. CDR3 in DNA: TGTGCCAGCAGCCATGACAAGGGGAGCAATCAGCCCCAGCATTTT.

J is TRBJ1-6 and V is TRBV18; D ambiguous. The germline V gene encodes CDR1 KGHSH and CDR2 LQKENI. The germline V and J ends were trimmed by 5 bases and 7 bases, with 15 bases remaining between them. The CDR3 length is 15 residues. The CDR3: CASSAGSTRNSPLHF. The DNA of the CDR3 is TGTGCCAGCTCAGCCGGGTCTACGCGCAATTCACCCCTCCACTTT.

The CDR3 is CASRRQGDSTEAFF. CDR3 bases: TGTGCCAGTAGACGACAGGGGGACTCTACTGAAGCTTTCTTT. The genes are TRBV19 and TRBJ1-1, with 9 bases fitting TRBD1. Germline V gives CDR1 LNHDA, CDR2 SQIVND (reference sequence). The junction had 7 bases not matched to a gene; V was cut back by 6 bases and J by 5 bases. The CDR3 sequence is 14 residues long.

The gene calls are TRBV5-1 and TRBJ1-6; 10 nucleotides agree with TRBD1. Trimming took 0 bases from V and 9 from J; bases not matched to a gene: 3. CDR3 length: 15 amino acids. CDR1 is SGHRS, CDR2 YFSETQ, per germline. This CDR3 reads CASSLGGQGVSPLHF. CDR3 bases: TGCGCCAGCAGCTTGGGCGGACAGGGGGTTTCACCCCTCCACTTT.

The J gene is TRBJ1-3, the V gene TRBV6-5, with D maybe TRBD1 (5 bases). Germline-derived CDR1 and CDR2 are MNHEY and SVGAGI. V lost 0 bases to trimming and J lost 0 bases, with 6 bases between them. The CDR3 runs 15 residues. The CDR3 bases are TGTGCCAGCAGTTACTCGACAGCCTCTGGAAACACCATATATTTT. The encoded protein is CASSYSTASGNTIYF.

The CDR3 here is CASSRPGSGIYDTQYF. Written as DNA, the CDR3 is TGTGCCAGCAGCCGCCCCGGTAGCGGGATATACGATACGCAGTATTTT. The chain links TRBV11-3 to TRBJ2-3; 8 nucleotides align to TRBD2. J gave up 6 bases and V 5 bases, and 13 bases lay outside the gene matches. The CDR3 length is 16 residues. Germline CDR1 is SGHNT and CDR2 is YENEEA.

The rearrangement joins TRBV6-5 to TRBJ2-6; D is unresolved. The germline gives CDR1 MNHEY, CDR2 SVGAGI. The V and J ends lost 0 bases and 0 bases respectively, with 6 bases between them. The CDR3 spans 16 residues. This CDR3 is CASSYSQFSGANVLTF. CDR3 sequence (DNA): TGTGCCAGCAGTTACTCCCAGTTCTCTGGGGCCAACGTCCTGACTTTC.

The chain couples TRBV28 to TRBJ1-1, with a tentative D call TRBD1 (6 bases). Germline assignment: CDR1 MDHEN and CDR2 SYDVKM. Trimming took off 2 bases at V and 5 bases at J, with 12 bases between the two ends. The CDR3 spans 14 residues. The CDR3, as DNA: TGTGCCAGCAGTTTAAACCCAGGGGTTACTGAAGCTTTCTTT. Translation: CASSLNPGVTEAFF. The whole variable domain, remainder taken from reference TRBV28 and TRBJ1-1, is DVKVTQSSRYLVKRTGEKVFLECVQDMDHENMFWYRQDPGLGLRLIYFSYDVKMKEKGDIPEGYSVSREKKERFSLILESASTNQTSMYLCASSLNPGVTEAFFGQGTRLTVV.

The chain employs TRBV6-4 and TRBJ2-3, with no clear D. CDR1 and CDR2 (germline): MRHNA, SNTAGT. The CDR3 is 13 amino acids. V shed 4 bases and J shed 4 bases, with 9 bases lying between them. CDR3 bases: TGTGCCAGCAGTGTCGCGGAGTCAGATACGCAGTATTTT. Amino acids: CASSVAESDTQYF.

The chain employs TRBV6-4 and TRBJ2-3; 12 positions agree with TRBD2. The V gene end was trimmed by 0 bases and the J gene end by 5 bases; junction bases not matched to a gene: 0. The CDR3 totals 15 residues. Per the germline V gene, CDR1 is MRHNA and CDR2 is SNTAGT. CDR3 in DNA: TGTGCCAGCAGTGACTCACTAGCGGGAGGAGATACGCAGTATTTT. Its protein is CASSDSLAGGDTQYF.

The chain couples TRBV6-4 to TRBJ2-1, with D perhaps matching TRBD2 (6 bases). V lost 0 bases and J 6 bases, leaving 18 bases between the germline ends. Germline V lookup: CDR1 MRHNA, CDR2 SNTAGT. There are 17 residues in the CDR3. Here the CDR3 reads CASSDSISGGTPNEQFF. The CDR3 DNA reads TGTGCCAGCAGTGACTCAATTAGTGGGGGGACTCCCAATGAGCAGTTCTTC.

This chain uses TRBV27 with TRBJ1-1; possible D gene TRBD1, 6 bases. Germline V gene data show CDR1 as MNHEY and CDR2 as SMNVEV (reference sequence). Trimming shortened V by 5 bases and J by 4 bases, and 14 bases separated the two germline ends. CDR3 size: 14 residues. Here the CDR3 reads CASSITGSGTEAFF. CDR3 coding DNA: TGTGCCAGCAGTATAACAGGGTCGGGCACTGAAGCTTTCTTT.

The J gene is TRBJ2-7, the V gene TRBV18; possibly TRBD2 for D (5 bases). This CDR3 has 17 amino acids. Germline CDR1 is KGHSH and CDR2 is LQKENI. V was clipped by 3 bases and J by 5 bases, with 23 bases between them. The CDR3 reads CASSPGEQGLLDHEQYF. CDR3 in DNA: TGTGCCAGCTCACCCGGGGAGCAAGGTTTATTAGACCACGAGCAGTACTTC.

This clone was counted only a few times. This chain links TRBV3-1 (or the pseudogene TRBV3-2) with TRBJ2-7, with D possibly matching TRBD1 (6 bases). V lost 0 bases to trimming and J lost 3 bases, with 15 bases between them. The CDR3 runs 16 residues. Germline V lookup: CDR1 LGHDT, CDR2 YNNKEL (reference sequence). CDR3 loop: CASSQDVRQEVYEQYF. CDR3 DNA sequence: TGTGCCAGCAGCCAAGATGTGCGACAGGAGGTCTACGAGCAGTACTTC.

The gene calls are TRBV7-2 and TRBJ1-3; 7 bases align to TRBD1. This CDR3 is 15 amino acids long. The germline gives CDR1 SGHTA, CDR2 FQGNSA. V shed 5 bases and J 3 bases; nucleotides not matched to a gene: 7. In DNA form, the CDR3 reads TGTGCCAGCAGCGCGACAGGGTCTTTTGGAAACACCATATATTTT. Amino acids: CASSATGSFGNTIYF.

The chain recombines TRBV7-8 with TRBJ2-1; TRBD2 aligns across 7 bases. Looked up from germline, CDR1 is SGHVS and CDR2 is FQNEAQ. CDR3 length: 16 residues. With 3 bases clipped from V and 1 base from J, the junction kept 6 bases outside the gene matches. CDR3 loop: CASSFYGGGSYNEQFF. In DNA, the CDR3 is TGTGCCAGCAGCTTTTATGGGGGGGGGTCCTACAATGAGCAGTTCTTC.